This T cell receptor beta chain was identified in a study of blood T cell repertoires in COVID-19. V lost 3 bases and J lost 4, with 12 bases in between. The CDR3 runs 14 residues. The germline V gene has CDR1 LGHDT and CDR2 YNNKEL (reference sequence). The method was immunoSEQ multiplex PCR; TCRdb's version includes in-frame clones alone and lacks a portion of them. Among over 200,000 clones listed, about 91% were seen once. The chain combines TRBV3-1 (or the pseudogene TRBV3-2) with TRBJ1-1; possible D gene TRBD1, 6 bases. The receptor was derived from a man aged 30-40 years with acute or convalescent COVID-19. The sequencing input was peripheral blood. The CDR3 protein is CASSHPYRATEAFF. The CDR3, as DNA: TGTGCCAGCAGCCACCCGTACAGGGCCACTGAAGCTTTCTTT.